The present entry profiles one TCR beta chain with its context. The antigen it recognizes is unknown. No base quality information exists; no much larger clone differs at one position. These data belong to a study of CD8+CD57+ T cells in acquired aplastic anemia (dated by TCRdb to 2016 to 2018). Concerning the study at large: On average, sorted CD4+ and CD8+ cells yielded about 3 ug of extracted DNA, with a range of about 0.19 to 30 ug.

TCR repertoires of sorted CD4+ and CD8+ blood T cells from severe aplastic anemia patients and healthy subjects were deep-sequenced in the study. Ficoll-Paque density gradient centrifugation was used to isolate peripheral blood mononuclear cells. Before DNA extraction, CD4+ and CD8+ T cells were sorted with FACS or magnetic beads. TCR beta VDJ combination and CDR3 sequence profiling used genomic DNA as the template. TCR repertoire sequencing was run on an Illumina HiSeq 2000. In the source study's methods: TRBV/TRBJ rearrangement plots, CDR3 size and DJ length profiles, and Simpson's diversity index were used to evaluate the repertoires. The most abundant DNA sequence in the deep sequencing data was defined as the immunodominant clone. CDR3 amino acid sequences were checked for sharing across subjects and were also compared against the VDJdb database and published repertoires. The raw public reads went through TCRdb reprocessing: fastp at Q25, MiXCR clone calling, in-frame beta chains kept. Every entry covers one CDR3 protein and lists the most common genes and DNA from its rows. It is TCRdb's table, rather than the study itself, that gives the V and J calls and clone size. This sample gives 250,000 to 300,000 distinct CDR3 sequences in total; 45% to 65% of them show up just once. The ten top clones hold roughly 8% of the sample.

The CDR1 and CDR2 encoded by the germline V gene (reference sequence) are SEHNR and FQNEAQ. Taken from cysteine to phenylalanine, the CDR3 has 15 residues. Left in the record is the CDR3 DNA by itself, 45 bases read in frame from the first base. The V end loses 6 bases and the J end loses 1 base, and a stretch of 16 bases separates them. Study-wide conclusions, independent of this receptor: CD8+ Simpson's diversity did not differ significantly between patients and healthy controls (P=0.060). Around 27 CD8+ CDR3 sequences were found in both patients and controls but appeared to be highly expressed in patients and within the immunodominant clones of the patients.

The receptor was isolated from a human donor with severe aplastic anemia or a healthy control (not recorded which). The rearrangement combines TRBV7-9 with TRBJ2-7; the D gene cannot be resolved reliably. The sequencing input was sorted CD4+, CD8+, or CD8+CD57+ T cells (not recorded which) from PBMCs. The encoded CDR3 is CASSSRAQDSYEQYF. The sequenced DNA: TGTGCCAGCAGTTCCCGAGCCCAGGATTCCTACGAGCAGTACTTC.